Sequencing of this T cell receptor (beta chain) was carried out in a study of blood T cells in healthy people across ages. CDR3 size: 18 residues. Germline CDR1 MGHRA, CDR2 YSYEKL. Comments on this clonotype: What it recognizes is unknown. An end of the junction differs from the germline gene, which may be a read error.

Study observations and caveats: Long-lived donors had more naive CD4+ cells and higher diversity than aged donors. There was a strong correlation between TCR beta diversity and naive T cell percentage.

Together with a sample-barcoded 5' primer, a J-beta primer mix was included in a second PCR lasting about 7 to 11 cycles. MiXCR, applied by TCRdb to the 5' RACE reads, yields one record per CDR3 protein. Here the sample spans 1.5 million or so distinct CDR3 sequences, about 40% being singletons. Aged roughly 6 to 100, donors were systemically healthy Caucasians from Russia. Peripheral blood samples of 9 to 10 milliliters were drawn from each donor. The receptor was derived from a woman between 18 and 29 years old in good health. Sequencing was done on a sample of blood. The chain combines TRBV4-1 with TRBJ2-3; 9 bases line up with TRBD2. The CDR3 DNA follows: TGCGCCAGCAGTCAAGATTCGGGCGTAGCGGGGGCTTCGGATACGCAGTATTTT. Its translation is CASSQDSGVAGASDTQYF.